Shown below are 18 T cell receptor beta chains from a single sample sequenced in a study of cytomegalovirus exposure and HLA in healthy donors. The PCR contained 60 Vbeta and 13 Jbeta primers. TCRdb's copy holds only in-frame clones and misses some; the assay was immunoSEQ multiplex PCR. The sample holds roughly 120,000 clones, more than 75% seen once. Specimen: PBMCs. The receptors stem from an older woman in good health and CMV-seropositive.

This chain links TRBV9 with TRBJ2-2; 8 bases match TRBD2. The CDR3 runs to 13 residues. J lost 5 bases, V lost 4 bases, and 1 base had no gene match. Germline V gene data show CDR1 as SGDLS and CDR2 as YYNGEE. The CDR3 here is CASSTGGTGELFF. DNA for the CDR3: TGTGCCAGCAGCACGGGAGGGACCGGGGAGCTGTTTTTT. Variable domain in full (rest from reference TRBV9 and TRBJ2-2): DSGVTQTPKHLITATGQRVTLRCSPRSGDLSVYWYQQSLDQGLQFLIQYYNGEERAKGNILERFSAQQFPDLHSELNLSSLELGDSALYFCASSTGGTGELFFGEGSRLTVL.

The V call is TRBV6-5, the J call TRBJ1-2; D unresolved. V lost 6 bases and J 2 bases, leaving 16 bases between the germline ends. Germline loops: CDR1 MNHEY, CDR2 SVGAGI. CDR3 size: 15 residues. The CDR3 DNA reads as TGTGCCAGCAGCTCGGCCGAGGGCCTGAACTATGGCTACACCTTC. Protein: CASSSAEGLNYGYTF.

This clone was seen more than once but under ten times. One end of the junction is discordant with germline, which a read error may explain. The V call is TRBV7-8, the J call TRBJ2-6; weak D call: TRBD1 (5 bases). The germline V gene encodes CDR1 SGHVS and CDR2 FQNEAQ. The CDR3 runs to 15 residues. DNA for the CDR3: TGTGCCAGCAGCCCCCGAGCTTCTGGGGCCAACGGCCTGACTTTC. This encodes CASSPRASGANGLTF.

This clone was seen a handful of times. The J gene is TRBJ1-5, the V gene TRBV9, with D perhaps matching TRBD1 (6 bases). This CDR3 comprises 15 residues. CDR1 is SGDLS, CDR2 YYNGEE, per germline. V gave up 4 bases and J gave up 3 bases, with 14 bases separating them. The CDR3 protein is CASSSSTGYNQPQHF. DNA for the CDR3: TGTGCCAGCAGCTCAAGTACAGGGTACAATCAGCCCCAGCATTTT.

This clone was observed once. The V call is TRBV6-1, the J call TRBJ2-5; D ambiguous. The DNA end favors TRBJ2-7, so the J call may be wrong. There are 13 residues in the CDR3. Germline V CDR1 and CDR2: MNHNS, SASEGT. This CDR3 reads CASSVKETYEQYF. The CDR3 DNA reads TGTGCCAGCAGTGTAAAAGAAACCTACGAGCAGTACTTC.

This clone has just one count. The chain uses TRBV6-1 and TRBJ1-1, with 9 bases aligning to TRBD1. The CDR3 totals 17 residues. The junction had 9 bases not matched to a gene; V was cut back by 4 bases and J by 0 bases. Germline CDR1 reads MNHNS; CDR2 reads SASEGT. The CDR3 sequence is CASSGGTGIRLNTEAFF. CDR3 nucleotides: TGTGCCAGCAGTGGGGGGACAGGGATTAGGTTGAACACTGAAGCTTTCTTT.

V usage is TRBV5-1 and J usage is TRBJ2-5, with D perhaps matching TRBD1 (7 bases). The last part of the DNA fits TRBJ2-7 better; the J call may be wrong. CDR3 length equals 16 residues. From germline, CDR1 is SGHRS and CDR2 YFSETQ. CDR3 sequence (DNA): TGCGCCAGCAGCTTGTTCCCGGCACAGGGGACTTACGAGCAGTACTTC. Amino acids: CASSLFPAQGTYEQYF.

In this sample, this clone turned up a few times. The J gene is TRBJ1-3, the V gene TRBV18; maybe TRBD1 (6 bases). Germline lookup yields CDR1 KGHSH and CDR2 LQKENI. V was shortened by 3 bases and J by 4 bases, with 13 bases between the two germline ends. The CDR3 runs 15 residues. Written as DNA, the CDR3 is TGTGCCAGCTCACCGACGACAGGAGGAGGAAACACCATATATTTT. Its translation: CASSPTTGGGNTIYF.

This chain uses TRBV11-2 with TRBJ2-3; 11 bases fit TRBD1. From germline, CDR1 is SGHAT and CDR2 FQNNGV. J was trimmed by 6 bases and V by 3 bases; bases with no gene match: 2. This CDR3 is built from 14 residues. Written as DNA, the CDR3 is TGTGCCAGCAGCTTGGGGACAGGGGGGGATACGCAGTATTTT. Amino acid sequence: CASSLGTGGDTQYF.

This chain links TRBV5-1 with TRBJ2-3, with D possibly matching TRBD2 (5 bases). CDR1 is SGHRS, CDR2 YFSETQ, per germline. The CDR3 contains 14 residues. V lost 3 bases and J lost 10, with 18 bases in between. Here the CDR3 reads CASSYQRGRIAQYF. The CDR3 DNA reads TGCGCCAGCAGCTACCAACGGGGTAGGATTGCGCAGTATTTT.

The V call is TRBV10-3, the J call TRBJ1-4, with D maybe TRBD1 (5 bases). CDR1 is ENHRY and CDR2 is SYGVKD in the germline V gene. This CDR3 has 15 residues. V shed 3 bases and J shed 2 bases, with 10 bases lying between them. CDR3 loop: CAISDQGRTNEKLFF. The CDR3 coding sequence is TGTGCCATCAGTGATCAGGGCCGGACTAATGAAAAACTGTTTTTT.

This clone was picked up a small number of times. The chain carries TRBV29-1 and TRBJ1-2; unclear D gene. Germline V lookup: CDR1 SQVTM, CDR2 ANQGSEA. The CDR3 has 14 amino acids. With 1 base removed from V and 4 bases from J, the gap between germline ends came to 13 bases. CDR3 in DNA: TGCAGCGTTGAAGGTCAAACTCGGGGCTATGGCTACACCTTC. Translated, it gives CSVEGQTRGYGYTF.

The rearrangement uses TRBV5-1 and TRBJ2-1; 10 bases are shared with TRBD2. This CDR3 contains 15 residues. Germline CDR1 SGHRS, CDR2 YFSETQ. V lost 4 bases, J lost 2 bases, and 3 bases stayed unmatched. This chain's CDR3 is CASSALAGAYNEQFF. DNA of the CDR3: TGCGCCAGCAGCGCCCTAGCGGGGGCCTACAATGAGCAGTTCTTC.

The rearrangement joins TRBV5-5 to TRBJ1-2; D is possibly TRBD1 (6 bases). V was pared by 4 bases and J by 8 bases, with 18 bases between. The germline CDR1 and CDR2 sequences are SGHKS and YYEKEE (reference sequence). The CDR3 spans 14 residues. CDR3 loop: CASSRRGGFEGYTF. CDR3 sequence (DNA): TGTGCCAGCAGCCGAAGGGGGGGTTTTGAAGGCTACACCTTC.

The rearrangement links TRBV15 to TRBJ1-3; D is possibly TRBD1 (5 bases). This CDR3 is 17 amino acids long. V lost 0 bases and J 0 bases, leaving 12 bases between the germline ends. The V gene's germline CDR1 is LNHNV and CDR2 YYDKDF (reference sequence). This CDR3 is CATSRDGGGISGNTIYF. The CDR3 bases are TGTGCCACCAGCAGAGATGGGGGGGGGATCTCTGGAAACACCATATATTTT.

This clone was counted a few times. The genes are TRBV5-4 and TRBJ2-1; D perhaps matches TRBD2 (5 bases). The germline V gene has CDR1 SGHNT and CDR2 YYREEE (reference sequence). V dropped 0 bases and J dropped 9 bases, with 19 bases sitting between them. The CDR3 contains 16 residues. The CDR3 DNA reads TGTGCCAGCAGCTTGGCTGGGGAGTTTCTGAATGGTGAGCAGTTCTTC. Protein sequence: CASSLAGEFLNGEQFF.

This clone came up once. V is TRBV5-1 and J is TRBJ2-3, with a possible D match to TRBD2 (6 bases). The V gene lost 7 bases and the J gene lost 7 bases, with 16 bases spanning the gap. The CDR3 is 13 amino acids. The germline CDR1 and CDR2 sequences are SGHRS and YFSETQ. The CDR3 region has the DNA TGCGCCAGCCGACTAGAGGGAATATATACGCAGTATTTT. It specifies CASRLEGIYTQYF. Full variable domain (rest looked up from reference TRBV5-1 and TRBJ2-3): KAGVTQTPRYLIKTRGQQVTLSCSPISGHRSVSWYQQTPGQGLQFLFEYFSETQRNKGNFPGRFSGRQFSNSRSEMNVSTLELGDSALYLCASRLEGIYTQYFGPGTRLTVL.

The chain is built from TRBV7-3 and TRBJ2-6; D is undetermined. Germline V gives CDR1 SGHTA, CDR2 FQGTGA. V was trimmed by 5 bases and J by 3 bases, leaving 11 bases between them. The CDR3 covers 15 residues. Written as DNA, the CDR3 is TGTGCCAGCAGCCCCCGGGTAAGTGGGGCCAACGTCCTGACTTTC. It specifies CASSPRVSGANVLTF. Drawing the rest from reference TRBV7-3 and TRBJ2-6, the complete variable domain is GAGVSQTPSNKVTEKGKYVELRCDPISGHTALYWYRQSLGQGPEFLIYFQGTGAADDSGLPNDRFFAVRPEGSVSTLKIQRTERGDSAVYLCASSPRVSGANVLTFGAGSRLTVL.